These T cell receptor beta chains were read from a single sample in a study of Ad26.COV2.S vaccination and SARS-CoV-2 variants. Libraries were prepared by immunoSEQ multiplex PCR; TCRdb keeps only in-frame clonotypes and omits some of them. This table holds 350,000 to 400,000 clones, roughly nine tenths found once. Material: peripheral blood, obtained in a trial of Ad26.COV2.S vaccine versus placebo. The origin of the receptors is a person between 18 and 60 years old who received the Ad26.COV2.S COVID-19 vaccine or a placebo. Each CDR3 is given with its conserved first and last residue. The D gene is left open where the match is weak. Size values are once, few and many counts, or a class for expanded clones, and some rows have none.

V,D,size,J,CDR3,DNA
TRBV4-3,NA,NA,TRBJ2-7,CASSQEEGSYEQYF,TGCGCCAGCAGCCAAGAGGAGGGGAGCTACGAGCAGTACTTC
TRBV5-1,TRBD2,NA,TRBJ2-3,CASSPRGAGDTQYF,TGCGCCAGCAGCCCGCGGGGGGCAGGAGATACGCAGTATTTT
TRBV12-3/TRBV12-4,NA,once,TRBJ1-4,CASSLGRNEKLFF,TGTGCCAGCAGTTTAGGCCGAAACGAAAAACTGTTTTTT
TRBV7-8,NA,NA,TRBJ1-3,CASSPADIWNTIYF,TGTGCCAGCAGCCCAGCGGACATATGGAACACCATATATTTT
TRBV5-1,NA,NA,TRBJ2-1,CASSLALGGKQFF,TGCGCCAGCAGCTTGGCCTTAGGGGGGAAGCAGTTCTTC
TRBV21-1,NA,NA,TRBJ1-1,CASKIGWGIRTEAFF,TGTGCCAGCAAAATAGGGTGGGGGATTCGGACTGAAGCTTTCTTT
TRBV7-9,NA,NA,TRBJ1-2,CASSLTVGSYGYTF,TGTGCCAGCAGCTTGACAGTTGGTTCCTATGGCTACACCTTC
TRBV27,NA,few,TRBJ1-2,CASSFFRGDYGYTF,TGTGCCAGCAGTTTCTTTAGGGGCGACTATGGCTACACCTTC
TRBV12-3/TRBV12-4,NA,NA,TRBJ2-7,CASSPPIGEQYF,TGTGCCAGCAGTCCACCAATTGGCGAGCAGTACTTC
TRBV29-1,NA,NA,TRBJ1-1,CSVNPGAGEATEAFF,TGCAGCGTGAACCCCGGCGCAGGGGAGGCCACTGAAGCTTTCTTT
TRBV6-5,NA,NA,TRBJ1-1,CASRLRGNTEAFF,TGTGCCAGCAGGCTTAGGGGGAACACTGAAGCTTTCTTT
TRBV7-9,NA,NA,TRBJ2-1,CASSLVLWGVVHNEQFF,TGTGCCAGCAGCTTAGTCTTATGGGGAGTAGTCCACAATGAGCAGTTCTTC
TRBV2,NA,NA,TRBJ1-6,CASTGGGDSPLHF,TGTGCCAGCACAGGCGGGGGGGATTCACCCCTCCACTTT
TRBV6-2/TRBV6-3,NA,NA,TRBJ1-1,CASSSSSTKGPAFF,TGTGCCAGCAGTTCTTCATCCACGAAGGGGCCTGCTTTCTTT
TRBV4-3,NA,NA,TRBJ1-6,CASSQDPTNSPLHF,TGCGCCAGCAGCCAAGATCCGACGAACTCACCCCTCCACTTT
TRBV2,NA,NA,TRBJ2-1,CASSEALRNEQFF,TGTGCCAGCAGTGAAGCGCTGAGAAATGAGCAGTTCTTC
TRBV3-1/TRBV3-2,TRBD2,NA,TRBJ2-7,CASSHRGGNYEQYF,TGTGCCAGCAGCCATCGCGGGGGAAACTACGAGCAGTACTTC
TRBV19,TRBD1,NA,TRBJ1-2,CASSMSQGATLFYGYTF,TGTGCCAGTAGTATGAGTCAGGGGGCCACCCTGTTCTATGGCTACACCTTC
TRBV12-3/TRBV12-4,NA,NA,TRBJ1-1,CASSPDLAAEAFF,TGTGCCAGCAGTCCTGACCTGGCGGCTGAAGCTTTCTTT
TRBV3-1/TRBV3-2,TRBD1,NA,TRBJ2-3,CASSLNARGFADTQYF,TGTGCCAGCAGCCTTAACGCCAGGGGGTTTGCAGATACGCAGTATTTT
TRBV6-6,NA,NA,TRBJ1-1,CASSYKGGDTEAFF,TGTGCCAGCAGTTATAAGGGAGGGGACACTGAAGCTTTCTTT
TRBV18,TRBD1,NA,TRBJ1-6,CASSPSGTGSSPLHF,TGTGCCAGCTCACCATCCGGGACAGGTTCTTCACCCCTCCACTTT
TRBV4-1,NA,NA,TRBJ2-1,CASSRDGAILFF,TGCGCCAGCAGCCGAGACGGGGCCATCTTGTTCTTC
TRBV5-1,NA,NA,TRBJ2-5,CASSLGVGPEETQYF,TGCGCCAGCAGCTTGGGGGTAGGCCCCGAGGAGACCCAGTACTTC
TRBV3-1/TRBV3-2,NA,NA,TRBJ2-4,CASSQAKNIQYF,TGTGCCAGCAGCCAAGCCAAAAACATTCAGTACTTC
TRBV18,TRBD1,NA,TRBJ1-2,CASSPRGTGSMDGYTF,TGTGCCAGCTCACCAAGAGGGACAGGGAGTATGGATGGCTACACCTTC
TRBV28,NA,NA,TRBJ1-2,CASLTGIYGYTF,TGTGCCAGCTTAACAGGGATTTATGGCTACACCTTC
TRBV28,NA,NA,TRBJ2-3,CASKLQGQVSTDTQYF,TGTGCCAGCAAACTACAGGGTCAGGTTTCCACAGATACGCAGTATTTT
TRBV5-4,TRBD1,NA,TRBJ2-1,CASSLAGGDYNEQFF,TGTGCCAGCAGCTTGGCAGGGGGCGACTACAATGAGCAGTTCTTC
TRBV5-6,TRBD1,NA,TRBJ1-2,CASTPYSLRDRGNYGYTF,TGTGCCAGCACCCCGTATTCGTTAAGGGACAGGGGAAACTATGGCTACACCTTC
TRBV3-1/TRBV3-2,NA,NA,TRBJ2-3,CASSQEVSPDTQYF,TGTGCCAGCAGCCAAGAGGTCTCGCCGGATACGCAGTATTTT
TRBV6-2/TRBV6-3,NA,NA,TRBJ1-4,CASSQAYEGESSEKLFF,TGTGCCAGCAGTCAAGCCTACGAGGGCGAATCGAGTGAAAAACTGTTTTTT
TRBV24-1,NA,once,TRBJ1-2,CATSTGLRGVDGYTF,TGTGCCACCAGTACGGGACTTAGGGGGGTTGATGGCTACACCTTC
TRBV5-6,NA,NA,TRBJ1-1,CASSHTDRSTEAFF,TGTGCCAGCAGCCATACCGACAGGTCTACTGAAGCTTTCTTT
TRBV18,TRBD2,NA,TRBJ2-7,CASSPLNVLASGAHSYEQYF,TGTGCCAGCTCACCCTTAAACGTCTTAGCTAGCGGGGCCCACTCCTACGAGCAGTACTTC
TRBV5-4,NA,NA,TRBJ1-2,CASSPPWAGGGYTF,TGTGCCAGCAGCCCTCCCTGGGCAGGCGGAGGCTACACCTTC
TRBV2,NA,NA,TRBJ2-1,CASSVSGSGRLRQRDEQFF,TGTGCCAGCAGTGTTTCTGGCAGCGGGCGACTACGACAACGGGATGAGCAGTTCTTC
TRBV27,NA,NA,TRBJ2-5,CASSLKTIRQTQYF,TGTGCCAGCAGTTTAAAGACTATACGGCAGACCCAGTACTTC
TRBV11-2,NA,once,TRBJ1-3,CASSLDNSGNTIYF,TGTGCCAGCAGCTTGGACAACTCTGGAAACACCATATATTTT
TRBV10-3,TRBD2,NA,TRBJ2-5,CASFSGGAGETQYF,TGTGCCAGCTTTTCCGGGGGGGCCGGTGAGACCCAGTACTTC
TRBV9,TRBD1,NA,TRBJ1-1,CASSARPVGQGAAEAFF,TGTGCCAGCAGCGCCCGTCCTGTGGGACAGGGCGCCGCTGAAGCTTTCTTT
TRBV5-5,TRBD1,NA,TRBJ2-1,CASSFSPDRGLRSEQFF,TGTGCCAGCAGCTTTTCCCCTGACAGGGGGCTTCGATCTGAGCAGTTCTTC
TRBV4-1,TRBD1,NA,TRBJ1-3,CASSQMGTGAAIYF,TGCGCCAGCAGCCAAATGGGGACAGGAGCCGCCATATATTTT
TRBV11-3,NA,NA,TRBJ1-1,CASSRTGEGAFF,TGTGCCAGCAGCCGGACGGGGGAAGGGGCTTTCTTT
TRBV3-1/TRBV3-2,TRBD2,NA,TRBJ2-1,CASSQDVIAGDNEQFF,TGTGCCAGCAGCCAAGATGTGATAGCGGGGGACAATGAGCAGTTCTTC
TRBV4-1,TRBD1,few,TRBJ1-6,CASSQGTGTILDSPLHF,TGCGCCAGCAGCCAGGGGACAGGGACGATCCTTGATTCACCCCTCCACTTT
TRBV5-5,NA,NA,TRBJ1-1,CASSLAHGQEAFF,TGTGCCAGCAGCTTGGCCCATGGCCAGGAAGCTTTCTTT
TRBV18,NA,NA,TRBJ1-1,CASSLPGRMLFMNTEAFF,TGTGCCAGCTCTCTCCCGGGACGGATGTTATTTATGAACACTGAAGCTTTCTTT
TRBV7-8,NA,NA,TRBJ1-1,CASSTTEGKTEAFF,TGTGCCAGCAGCACCACAGAGGGGAAGACTGAAGCTTTCTTT
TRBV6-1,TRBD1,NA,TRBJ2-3,CASSDQTGRSTDTQYF,TGTGCCAGCAGTGACCAGACAGGGCGTAGCACAGATACGCAGTATTTT
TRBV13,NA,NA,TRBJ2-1,CASSLGDTYNEQFF,TGTGCCAGCAGCTTGGGGGATACCTACAATGAGCAGTTCTTC
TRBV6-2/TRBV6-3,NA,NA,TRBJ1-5,CASSRDQGSYSNQPQHF,TGTGCCAGCAGTAGGGACCAGGGGAGTTATAGCAATCAGCCCCAGCATTTT
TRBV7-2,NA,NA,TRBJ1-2,CASSLDSYYGYTF,TGTGCCAGCAGCCTCGACAGCTACTATGGCTACACCTTC